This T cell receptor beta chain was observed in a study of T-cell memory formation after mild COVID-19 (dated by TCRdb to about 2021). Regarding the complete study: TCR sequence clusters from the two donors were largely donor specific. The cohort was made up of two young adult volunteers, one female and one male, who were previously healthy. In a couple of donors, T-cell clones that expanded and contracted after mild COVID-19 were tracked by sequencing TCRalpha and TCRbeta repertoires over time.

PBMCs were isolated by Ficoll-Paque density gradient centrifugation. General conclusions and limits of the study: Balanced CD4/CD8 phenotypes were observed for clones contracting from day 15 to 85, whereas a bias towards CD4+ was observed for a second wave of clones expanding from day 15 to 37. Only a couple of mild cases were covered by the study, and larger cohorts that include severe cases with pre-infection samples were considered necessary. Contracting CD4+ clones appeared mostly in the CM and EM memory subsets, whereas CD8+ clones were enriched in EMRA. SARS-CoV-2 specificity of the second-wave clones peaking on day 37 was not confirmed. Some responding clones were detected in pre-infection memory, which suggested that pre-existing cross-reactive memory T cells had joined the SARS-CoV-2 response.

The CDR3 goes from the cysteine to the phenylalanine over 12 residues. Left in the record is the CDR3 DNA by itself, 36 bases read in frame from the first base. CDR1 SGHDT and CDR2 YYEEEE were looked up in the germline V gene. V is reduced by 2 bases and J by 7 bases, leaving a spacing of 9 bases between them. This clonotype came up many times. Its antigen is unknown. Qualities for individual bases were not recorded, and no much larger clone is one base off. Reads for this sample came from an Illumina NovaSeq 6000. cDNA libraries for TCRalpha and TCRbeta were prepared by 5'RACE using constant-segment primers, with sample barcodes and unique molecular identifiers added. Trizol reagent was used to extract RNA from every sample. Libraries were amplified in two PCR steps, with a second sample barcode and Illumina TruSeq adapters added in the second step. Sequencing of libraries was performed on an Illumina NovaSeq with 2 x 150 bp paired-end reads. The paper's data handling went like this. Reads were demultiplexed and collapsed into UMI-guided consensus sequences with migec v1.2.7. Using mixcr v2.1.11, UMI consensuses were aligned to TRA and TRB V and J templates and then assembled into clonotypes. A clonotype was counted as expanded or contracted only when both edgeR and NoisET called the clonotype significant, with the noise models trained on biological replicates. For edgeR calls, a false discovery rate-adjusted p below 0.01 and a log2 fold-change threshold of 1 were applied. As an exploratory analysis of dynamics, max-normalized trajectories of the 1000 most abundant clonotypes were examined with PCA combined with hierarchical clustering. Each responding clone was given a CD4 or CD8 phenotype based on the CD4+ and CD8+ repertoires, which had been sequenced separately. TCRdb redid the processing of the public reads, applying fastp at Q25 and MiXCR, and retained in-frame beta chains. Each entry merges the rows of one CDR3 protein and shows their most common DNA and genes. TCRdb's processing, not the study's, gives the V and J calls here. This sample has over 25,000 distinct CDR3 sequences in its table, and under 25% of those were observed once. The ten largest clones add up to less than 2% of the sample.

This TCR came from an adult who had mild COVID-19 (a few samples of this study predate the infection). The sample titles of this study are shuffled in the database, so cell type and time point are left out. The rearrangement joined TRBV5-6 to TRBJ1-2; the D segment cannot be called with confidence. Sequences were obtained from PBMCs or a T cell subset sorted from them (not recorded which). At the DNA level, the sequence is TGTGCCAGCAGCTTTATCGGCAGTGGCTACACCTTC. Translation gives CASSFIGSGYTF.